The TCR beta chain under discussion was sequenced for a study of cytomegalovirus exposure and HLA in healthy donors. Overall study results and limits: An analysis done earlier found most TCR beta V segments productive about 87% or about 30% of the time.

Germline lookup yields CDR1 SGHTA and CDR2 FQGNSA. The ends were cut back, 2 bases at V and 8 bases at J, with 10 bases in the middle. The CDR3 contains 13 residues. Primers: 60 Vbeta forward and 13 Jbeta reverse. Profiled with immunoSEQ multiplex PCR; TCRdb holds only in-frame clones, not every one. Of about 120,000 clones in the sample, approximately 77% are singletons; the top ten hold about 1.8%. This clone was seen only a few times. Its antigen is currently unknown. The sample was PBMCs. This sequence originates from a man aged 18 to 30 in good health and CMV-seronegative. The V gene is TRBV7-2, the J gene TRBJ2-1; no reliable D call. The CDR3 reads CASSLPNDYEQFF. CDR3 bases: TGTGCCAGCAGCTTACCGAACGACTATGAGCAGTTCTTC. The full variable domain, with the rest looked up from reference TRBV7-2 and TRBJ2-1, is GAGVSQSPSNKVTEKGKDVELRCDPISGHTALYWYRQSLGQGLEFLIYFQGNSAPDKSGLPSDRFSAERTGGSVSTLTIQRTQQEDSAVYLCASSLPNDYEQFFGPGTRLTVL.